This TCR beta chain was documented in a study of blood T cell repertoires in COVID-19. Study in general: Acute-phase and convalescent COVID-19 samples originated in the United States, Italy and Spain.

Original analysis: Amplification with reference gene primers provided the estimates of nucleated cell counts. Assay: immunoSEQ multiplex PCR; the TCRdb copy retains only in-frame clones and omits some. V and J calls and clone size are copied from that table; D and trimming were computed from the DNA. The table records approximately 260,000 clones, 84% of them present only once. The ends were cut back, 0 bases at V and 0 bases at J, with 9 bases in the middle. Per the germline V gene, CDR1 is SGHTA and CDR2 is FQGNSA. The CDR3 contains 16 residues. Sequencing was done on a sample of PBMCs or T cells enriched from blood (not recorded which). The TCR comes from a man aged 50 or older who had recovered from COVID-19. The chain joins TRBV7-2 to TRBJ1-3, with a weak D call TRBD1 (5 bases). The CDR3 nucleotides read TGTGCCAGCAGCTTAGCGGGGGGGAGCTCTGGAAACACCATATATTTT. Its protein is CASSLAGGSSGNTIYF.